Sequencing of this TCR beta chain was carried out in a study of identical twins. Study results and limitations: There were fewer insertions in abundant cord blood beta clonotypes, but memory repertoires showed no such pattern.

As regards this clonotype: Its antigen is not identified.

This CDR3 region has 13 residues. Germline lookup yields CDR1 MNHEY and CDR2 SVGEGT. The V end was cut by 5 bases, the J end by 3 bases, with 7 bases between. A universal primer site came from template switching; cDNA carried unique molecular identifiers. TCRdb itself ran the 5' RACE reads through MiXCR, one entry per CDR3 protein. In the table there are about 220,000 distinct CDR3 sequences, 6.5% of which are singletons. The sample was also linked to a second study, of T cells expressing NK-cell markers.

The sequenced sample was CD8+ T cells sorted from blood. The TCR sequence derives from a woman in her late teens or twenties in good health. This chain links TRBV6-2 or TRBV6-3 with TRBJ2-2; D uncertain. The CDR3 sequence is CASSPRDTGELFF. In DNA form, the CDR3 reads TGTGCCAGCAGTCCCCGGGACACCGGGGAGCTGTTTTTT.